These T cell receptor beta chains were read from a single sample in a study of CD8+ T cells in alopecia areata. The repertoire was sequenced with immunoSEQ multiplex PCR; TCRdb's copy has only in-frame clones and lacks some. The sample yields approximately 150,000 clones, 55% to 65% seen once. The sequencing sample was made of CD4+ T cells sorted from blood. These receptors all stem from a human donor in good health. Both conserved end residues are part of each CDR3. The D gene is left open where the match is weak. Where a row states a size, it is once, few, many or the class of an expanded clone; other rows omit it.

clone_size j_call d_call v_call cdr3_nt cdr3_aa
NA TRBJ1-1 TRBD1 TRBV28 TGTGCCAGCAGTAACAGGGGAGAGGCTTTCTTT CASSNRGEAFF
NA TRBJ1-3 NA TRBV6-5 TGTGCCACGGCAGGGACATCTGGAAACACCATATATTTT CATAGTSGNTIYF
NA TRBJ2-3 NA TRBV7-2 TGTGCCAGCAGCCCCCAGGGTGCGAGACTCACAGATACGCAGTATTTT CASSPQGARLTDTQYF
few TRBJ2-1 NA TRBV6-5 TGTGCCAGCAGTGACACTAGTTACAATGAGCAGTTCTTC CASSDTSYNEQFF
few TRBJ2-2 NA TRBV14 TGTGCCACCAGTAGGATGGGCGGGGAGCTGTTTTTT CATSRMGGELFF
few TRBJ1-1 NA TRBV30 TGTGCCTGGAGTGTAGCAGGGGTGACTGAAGCTTTCTTT CAWSVAGVTEAFF
NA TRBJ1-5 NA TRBV18 TGTGCCAGCTCCCAGTCGACGGGTAGCAATCAGCCCCAGCATTTT CASSQSTGSNQPQHF
NA TRBJ2-5 NA TRBV29-1 TGCAGCGTTGGGGATGGGGGGACCAAAGAGACCCAGTACTTC CSVGDGGTKETQYF
NA TRBJ2-5 TRBD2 TRBV28 TGTGCCAGCAGACCCGGGACTAGCGGGAGGTTTCCGAACTTC CASRPGTSGRFPNF
NA TRBJ2-7 NA TRBV30 TGTGCCTCGTCCGGGAAGCACGAGCAGTACTTC CASSGKHEQYF
few TRBJ2-4 TRBD1 TRBV29-1 TGCAGCGTCATCCCCCGGACAGGGAACGTGTCCAAAAACATTCAGTACTTC CSVIPRTGNVSKNIQYF
NA TRBJ2-4 TRBD1 TRBV19 TGTGCCAGTAGTGGACAGGACTCTTACAAAAACATTCAGTACTTC CASSGQDSYKNIQYF
NA TRBJ2-7 NA TRBV5-1 TGCGCCAGCGGTGCAGGGGGGGACTACGAGCAGTACTTC CASGAGGDYEQYF
few TRBJ2-2 NA TRBV29-1 TGCAGCTTCCGTCGGGGGAGTATCGGGGAGCTGTTTTTT CSFRRGSIGELFF
NA TRBJ2-5 TRBD2 TRBV5-4 TGTGCCAGCAGCATCGGACTAGCGGGAGCAGAGACCCAGTACTTC CASSIGLAGAETQYF
NA TRBJ2-7 NA TRBV4-2 TGTGCCAGCAGCCAAGAGAGAGTAGGGCTCGAAGGAACCCCCTACGAGCAGTACTTC CASSQERVGLEGTPYEQYF
few TRBJ2-7 NA TRBV9 TGTGCCAGCAGCATCCACGGGGGACCAACCCTTGGCGAGCAGTACTTC CASSIHGGPTLGEQYF
NA TRBJ2-3 NA TRBV6-6 TGTGCCAGCAATCCCCCGGGCGGGACAGATACGCAGTATTTT CASNPPGGTDTQYF
NA TRBJ2-6 NA TRBV6-1 TGTGCCATCAGTGAGCCAAAGGGGTTCTTCTCTGGGGCCAACGTCCTGACTTTC CAISEPKGFFSGANVLTF
few TRBJ2-1 TRBD2 TRBV5-1 TGCGCCAGCGGAACTAGCGGGAGAAATGAGCAGTTCTTC CASGTSGRNEQFF
few TRBJ2-5 NA TRBV29-1 TGCAGCGTTGACAGGAACCAAGAGACCCAGTACTTC CSVDRNQETQYF
few TRBJ2-1 NA TRBV11-2 TGTGCCAGCAGACCCGGGGGTAGAAATGAGCAGTTCTTC CASRPGGRNEQFF
NA TRBJ2-3 NA TRBV30 TGTGCCTGGAGTGTGAACGTCCGCACAGATACGCAGTATTTT CAWSVNVRTDTQYF
NA TRBJ2-7 NA TRBV5-1 TGCGCCAGCAGCTCGGGGGCCTACGAGCAGTACTTC CASSSGAYEQYF
NA TRBJ2-1 NA TRBV18 TGTGCCAGCTCACCACGTGGGGCCGGCTACTACAATGAGCAGTTCTTC CASSPRGAGYYNEQFF
NA TRBJ2-1 NA TRBV2 TGTGCCAGCATACTGAGGGGTGGAAATGAGCAGTTCTTC CASILRGGNEQFF
few TRBJ1-2 NA TRBV25-1 TGTGCCAGCAGCCCGGATTCCATCTATGGCTACACCTTC CASSPDSIYGYTF
NA TRBJ2-5 NA TRBV11-2 TGTGCCAGCAGTCCGGGGCCGGGGGCCCAGTACTTC CASSPGPGAQYF
NA TRBJ1-5 NA TRBV15 TGTGCCACCAGCAGAGAGGGGGAGCTAAATCAGCCCCAGCATTTT CATSREGELNQPQHF
NA TRBJ2-2 NA TRBV7-2 TGTGCCAGCAATGCCCGCCGGGACACCGGGGAGCTGTTTTTT CASNARRDTGELFF
NA TRBJ1-1 TRBD1 TRBV29-1 TGCAGCGTTGACCGGTCTAAGGGGGCTCCTGAAGCTTTCTTT CSVDRSKGAPEAFF
NA TRBJ2-7 NA TRBV29-1 TGCAGCGTTGAGAATTGGGGCGAGCAGTACTTC CSVENWGEQYF
few TRBJ1-4 TRBD1 TRBV30 TGTGCCTGGAGTAACAGGGGGCGTGAAAAACTGTTTTTT CAWSNRGREKLFF
few TRBJ2-7 NA TRBV7-2 TGTGCCAGCAGCAGTGGGACTGGCTACGAGCAGTACTTC CASSSGTGYEQYF
few TRBJ2-1 TRBD2 TRBV29-1 TGCAGCGTTGGGAGGAGACTAGCGGGAGAGGTTTTCTTC CSVGRRLAGEVFF
NA TRBJ2-1 TRBD2 TRBV27 TGTGCCAGCAGTCCCCTAGCGGGAGGCTCGGAAATCTTC CASSPLAGGSEIF
NA TRBJ2-7 NA TRBV28 TGTGCCAGCAGTCTCAGGGGGGCCGAGCAGTACTTC CASSLRGAEQYF
NA TRBJ1-1 NA TRBV29-1 TGCAGCGTTGAGTACGGGACAACTGAAGCTTTCTTT CSVEYGTTEAFF
few TRBJ2-3 NA TRBV4-1 TGCGCCAGCAGCCAAGCTGGGACTGCCTTGTATTTT CASSQAGTALYF
NA TRBJ2-7 NA TRBV2 TGTGCCAGCAGTGAAGCGCAGGGTGCCATCTACGAGCAGTACTTC CASSEAQGAIYEQYF
few TRBJ2-7 TRBD1 TRBV28 TGTGCCAGCAGATTCCCCGGACCAGGGGGCGGCGGGTACGAGCAGTACTTC CASRFPGPGGGGYEQYF
NA TRBJ2-7 TRBD1 TRBV29-1 TGCAGCGTTACTACCAGGGGGCGAGGATCCTACGAGCAGTACTTC CSVTTRGRGSYEQYF
few TRBJ1-1 NA TRBV29-1 TGCAGCGTTGACAGGGTGAACACTGAAGCTTTCTTT CSVDRVNTEAFF
NA TRBJ2-1 NA TRBV10-2 TGCGCCAGCAGTGCCGGGACCTCCTACAATGAGCAGTTCTTC CASSAGTSYNEQFF
NA TRBJ2-7 NA TRBV6-1 TGTGCCAGTAGTAACGAGGGGGGCTACGAGCAGTACTTC CASSNEGGYEQYF
many TRBJ2-4 NA TRBV28 TGTGCCAGCAGTTTAGGGGTTACCAAAAACATTCAGTACTTC CASSLGVTKNIQYF
NA TRBJ2-7 TRBD1 TRBV28 TGTGCCAGCAGCCACGACCCGGGACAGTCCTACGAGCAGTACTTC CASSHDPGQSYEQYF
few TRBJ1-2 NA TRBV7-9 TGTGCCAGCAGCTTAGACCCCGGGGTTGCGTATGGCTACACCTTC CASSLDPGVAYGYTF
NA TRBJ1-5 NA TRBV4-1 TGCGCCAGCAGCCAAGGAGCTAGCAATCAGCCCCAGCATTTT CASSQGASNQPQHF
NA TRBJ1-1 TRBD1 TRBV29-1 TGCAGCGGTCACAGGGGGCATGGCACTGAAGCTTTCTTT CSGHRGHGTEAFF
NA TRBJ1-1 NA TRBV27 TGTGCCAGCAGTTTGCTGGTTAACACTGAAGCTTTCTTT CASSLLVNTEAFF
NA TRBJ1-3 TRBD1 TRBV7-4 TGTGCCAGCAGCCGGGGACAGTCCCCCAACACCATATATTTT CASSRGQSPNTIYF
many TRBJ1-2 TRBD1 TRBV9 TGTGCCAGCAGCGAAGACGGTAACAGGGGGCGCGATGGCTACACCTTC CASSEDGNRGRDGYTF
NA TRBJ2-7 TRBD1 TRBV29-1 TGCAGCGTTAAGGACAGGGTCCACGAGCAGTACTTC CSVKDRVHEQYF
medium-sized TRBJ1-1 NA TRBV11-2 TGTGCCAGCAGCCTCGATGGTACTGAAGCTTTCTTT CASSLDGTEAFF
few TRBJ1-5 TRBD1 TRBV28 TGTGCCAGCAAAGCGGGACAGGGGGCCTCGCAGCCCCAGCATTTT CASKAGQGASQPQHF
few TRBJ2-3 NA TRBV29-1 TGCAGCGCCTCAGGGGGGCCAGATACGCAGTATTTT CSASGGPDTQYF
NA TRBJ2-7 NA TRBV4-1 TGCGCCAGCAGCCAAGATCCTAGCGCGAGCTCCTACGAGCAGTACTTC CASSQDPSASSYEQYF
NA TRBJ2-7 TRBD2 TRBV7-9 TGTGCCAGCAGCCCCGGCCGGGGGGGAATGGCGCAGTACTTC CASSPGRGGMAQYF
NA TRBJ1-5 NA TRBV7-9 TGTGCCAGCAGCTTAGGCAGGCCCGGTCAGCCCCAGCATTTT CASSLGRPGQPQHF